These 3 T cell receptor beta chains share one sample of origin, sequenced in a study of shared clonotypes between healthy human individuals. The protocol was immunoSEQ multiplex PCR, while the TCRdb copy is restricted to in-frame clones and leaves out a portion. The table has fewer than 2.5 million clones, 93% seen once; the top ten hold roughly 0.39%. The sequencing input was naive CD4+ T cells from PBMCs. Subset here: CD45RA+ positively selected. These receptors originate from a man aged 18 to 29 in good health. Some clones in this sample may be carry-over from other donors' samples.

CDR3 protein: CASSPSPKNIQYF. For the CDR3, the DNA is TGTGCCAGCTCACCATCCCCCAAAAACATTCAGTACTTC. The gene calls are TRBV18 and TRBJ2-4; D unresolved. Trimming removed 2 bases from V and 2 bases from J, with 4 bases in between. Per the germline V gene, CDR1 is KGHSH and CDR2 is LQKENI. The CDR3 is 13 amino acids.

The chain couples TRBV6-1 to TRBJ1-5; D might be TRBD1 (6 bases). The CDR3 is 13 residues long. Trimming took off 3 bases at V and 7 bases at J, with 10 bases between the two ends. Germline loops: CDR1 MNHNS, CDR2 SASEGT. The CDR3 is CASSEQGGQPQHF. The DNA for the CDR3 is TGTGCCAGCAGTGAGCAAGGGGGGCAGCCCCAGCATTTT.

This chain links TRBV28 with TRBJ2-5; D is perhaps TRBD1 (6 bases). The J call is doubtful: the DNA matches TRBJ2-7 better. CDR3 length: 17 residues. CDR1 and CDR2 (germline): MDHEN, SYDVKM. This CDR3 reads CASSLIGQPMGSYEQYF. CDR3 DNA sequence: TGTGCCAGCAGTCTCATCGGACAGCCCATGGGCTCCTACGAGCAGTACTTC.